This paragraph reports one T cell receptor (beta chain). Donors ranged from about 6 to 90 years old and were healthy Caucasians in Russia. Roughly 10 milliliters was the volume of peripheral blood drawn from each donor. It was with a sample-barcoded 5' primer and a J-beta primer mix that a second PCR of roughly 7 to 11 cycles was run. Per sample, CDR3-containing paired-end reads numbered at least 2.5 million. TCRdb reprocessed the 5' RACE reads via MiXCR and lists one record per CDR3 protein. Among hundreds of thousands of distinct CDR3 sequences listed, roughly 25% were seen once. This sample was taken from a study of blood T cells in healthy people across ages. The CDR3 runs to 15 residues. The V gene's germline CDR1 is SGHTA and CDR2 FQGTGA. The same data also contributed to another study, on T cells of mothers and their children. From that report: Every mother produced more than 8.5 million TCR beta CDR3 reads, whereas every child provided about 3 million.

This TCR was sampled from a boy aged 5-17 years in good health. Specimen: blood. V usage is TRBV7-3 and J usage is TRBJ2-5, with TRBD2 matching 7 bases. The end of the DNA fits TRBJ2-1 better, so the J call may be wrong. The CDR3 protein is CASSLMWGGNNEQFF. DNA of the CDR3: TGTGCCAGCAGCTTAATGTGGGGGGGGAACAATGAGCAGTTCTTC.